What follows are 18 T cell receptor beta chains derived from one specimen sequenced in a study of molecular identifiers for immune sequencing clone quantification. TCRdb fed the PCR reads into MiXCR, producing one record per CDR3 protein. Of some 590,000 distinct CDR3 sequences listed, roughly 27% were seen once; the top ten hold about 0.8%. Input material: naive CD8+ T cells from blood, with Jurkat cell RNA spiked in. As to subset: FACS-sorted CD8+CD4-CCR7+CD45RA+ naive T cells. All receptors come from a human donor in good health. Some libraries in this study had Jurkat cell RNA spiked in.

This clonotype came up a few times. V gene TRBV24-1 combines with J gene TRBJ2-5, with no clear D. Germline V gene lookup returns CDR1 KGHDR and CDR2 SFDVKD. This CDR3 has 14 amino acids. Trimming removed 4 bases at V and 1 base at J, with 9 bases between. CDR3 in amino acids: CATSDLDGQETQYF. The CDR3 DNA reads as TGTGCCACCAGTGACCTGGACGGCCAAGAGACCCAGTACTTC.

In regard to this clonotype: This could be a read error, since a much larger clone is one nucleotide away. The rearrangement links TRBV2 to TRBJ2-1; unclear D gene. The germline gives CDR1 SNHLY, CDR2 FYNNEI. This CDR3 contains 14 residues. CDR3 amino acids: CASSEDSSYYEQFF. CDR3 DNA sequence: TGTGCCAGCAGTGAGGATAGCTCCTACTATGAGCAGTTCTTC.

There are many counts of this clonotype. V is TRBV25-1 and J is TRBJ1-5; D is ambiguous. In germline, CDR1 is MGHDK, CDR2 SYGVNS. CDR3 length equals 12 residues. Trimming shortened V by 11 bases and J by 7 bases, and 15 bases separated the two germline ends. Here the CDR3 reads CALAVTRQPQHF. The CDR3 bases are TGTGCCCTAGCGGTGACCAGGCAGCCCCAGCATTTT.

This clonotype was picked up many times. The chain uses TRBV6-1 and TRBJ1-2; D may be TRBD1 (6 bases). Germline-derived CDR1 and CDR2 are MNHNS and SASEGT. V lost 2 bases to trimming and J lost 4 bases, with 8 bases between them. The CDR3 runs 13 residues. The CDR3 DNA reads TGTGCCAGCAGTGAACGGACAGTCTATGGCTACACCTTC. This sequence encodes CASSERTVYGYTF.

This clonotype was observed at least ten times. The chain carries TRBV20-1 and TRBJ2-3; possible D gene TRBD2, 7 bases. The V gene's germline CDR1 is DFQATT and CDR2 SNEGSKA (reference sequence). V was clipped by 0 bases and J by 5 bases, with 15 bases between them. The CDR3 contains 15 residues. CDR3 loop: CSARDWGGAGDTQYF. The CDR3 coding sequence is TGCAGTGCTAGAGATTGGGGGGGGGCTGGAGATACGCAGTATTTT.

This clonotype came up many times. The CDR3 bases are TGTGCCAGCAGCTTAGTACAAACCAATGAGCAGTTCTTC. Its translation: CASSLVQTNEQFF. The rearrangement links TRBV7-9 to TRBJ2-1, with D uncertain. This CDR3 is built from 13 residues. The germline V and J ends were trimmed by 1 base and 6 bases, with 7 bases remaining between them. In germline, CDR1 is SEHNR, CDR2 FQNEAQ (reference sequence).

This clonotype was observed at least ten times. CDR3 amino acids: CASSDWTGSTDTQYF. The DNA of the CDR3 is TGTGCCAGCAGTGACTGGACAGGGTCCACAGATACGCAGTATTTT. This chain connects TRBV2 to TRBJ2-3; 8 bases agree with TRBD1. Germline assignment: CDR1 SNHLY and CDR2 FYNNEI. CDR3 size: 15 residues. Trimming took 3 bases from V and 2 from J; bases not matched to a gene: 4.

Remarks on this clonotype: The junction departs from germline at one end; a sequencing error may be responsible. The chain uses TRBV6-5 and TRBJ2-1, with 8 bases that match TRBD2. The germline CDR1 and CDR2 sequences are MNHEY and SVGAGI. The CDR3 is 16 residues long. The CDR3: CASSTTSGLGYNGQFF. CDR3 DNA: TGTGCCAGCAGTACCACTAGCGGACTTGGATACAATGGGCAGTTCTTC.

There are a few counts of this clonotype. The chain couples TRBV30 to TRBJ2-2; TRBD1 aligns across 9 bases. With 4 bases clipped from V and 5 bases from J, the junction kept 11 bases outside the gene matches. This CDR3 spans 16 amino acids. Germline V gives CDR1 GTSNPN, CDR2 SVGIG (reference sequence). CDR3: CAWNTRDRVWTGELFF. The CDR3 DNA sequence: TGTGCCTGGAATACCCGGGACAGGGTTTGGACCGGGGAGCTGTTTTTT.

This clonotype was found many times. An end of the junction differs from the germline gene, which may be a read error. The CDR3 DNA reads as TGTGCCAGCAGCATAGCGCCCTACGAGCAGTACTTC. Amino acids: CASSIAPYEQYF. V is TRBV7-9 and J is TRBJ2-7; TRBD2 is a possible D gene (5 bases). The CDR3 runs to 12 residues. Germline CDR1 is SEHNR and CDR2 is FQNEAQ (reference sequence).

This clonotype has at least ten counts. The chain links TRBV5-6 to TRBJ1-4, with D possibly being TRBD1 (5 bases). The CDR3 extends over 16 amino acids. CDR1 and CDR2 from the germline V gene are SGHDT and YYEEEE. V was shortened by 1 base and J by 1 base, with 11 bases between the two germline ends. CDR3 in amino acids: CASSLQGWRTNEKLFF. In nucleotides, the CDR3 is TGTGCCAGCAGCTTGCAGGGCTGGCGAACTAATGAAAAACTGTTTTTT.

The rearrangement joins TRBV6-2 or TRBV6-3 to TRBJ2-5; 7 bases are a match to TRBD2. Germline CDR1 reads MNHEY; CDR2 reads SVGEGT. The CDR3 consists of 14 residues. The V and J ends lost 4 bases and 0 bases, in that order; junction bases with no gene match: 2. The DNA of the CDR3 is TGTGCCAGCAGTTGTGCGGGAGACCAAGAGACCCAGTACTTC. Its translation: CASSCAGDQETQYF.

The chain carries TRBV11-2 and TRBJ2-1; D is unresolved. This CDR3 comprises 12 residues. The V gene lost 2 bases and the J gene lost 10 bases, with 9 bases spanning the gap. Germline V lookup: CDR1 SGHAT, CDR2 FQNNGV. CDR3 sequence (DNA): TGTGCCAGCAGCTTAACGGAAGTGGAGCAGTTCTTC. Encoded protein: CASSLTEVEQFF.

The rearrangement joins TRBV9 to TRBJ1-2, with 12 bases aligning to TRBD1. This CDR3 region has 16 residues. The germline gives CDR1 SGDLS, CDR2 YYNGEE. V shed 5 bases, J shed 7 bases, and the junction held 12 bases outside the gene matches. CDR3 in amino acids: CASSGPGQGALGGYTF. The CDR3 DNA follows: TGTGCCAGCAGTGGACCGGGACAGGGGGCGCTTGGTGGCTACACCTTC.

Notes on this clonotype: This may arise from a read error, as a much more abundant clone is one base away. V usage is TRBV5-4 and J usage is TRBJ2-1, with D uncertain. The V end was cut by 0 bases, the J end by 8 bases, with 6 bases between. Germline values: CDR1 SGHNT, CDR2 YYREEE (reference sequence). There are 12 residues in the CDR3. CDR3 nucleotide sequence: TGTGCCAGCAGCTTGGAGGACGATGAGCAGTTCTTC. It codes for CASSLEDDEQFF.

This clonotype was counted only a few times. V usage is TRBV27 and J usage is TRBJ2-1; the D gene is possibly TRBD2 (5 bases). Trimming took off 3 bases at V and 8 bases at J, with 14 bases between the two ends. CDR3 length equals 14 residues. The germline gives CDR1 MNHEY, CDR2 SMNVEV (reference sequence). In DNA, the CDR3 is TGTGCCAGCAGTTTGGGAGCGGAGAGCGATGAGCAGTTCTTC. Translated: CASSLGAESDEQFF.

In regard to this clonotype: This clone may be a read error of a much larger clone one base away. V and J are TRBV27 and TRBJ2-3, with D hard to call. The CDR3 runs 15 residues. The germline V gene has CDR1 MNHEY and CDR2 SMNVEV (reference sequence). CDR3 sequence (DNA): TGTGCCAGCAGTTTGCAGTCTCGCCTCACAGATACGCGGTATTTT. It codes for CASSLQSRLTDTRYF.

Remarks on this clonotype: The junction departs from germline at one end; a sequencing error may be responsible. The V and J genes are TRBV28 and TRBJ2-7; TRBD2 agrees at 7 bases. The germline CDR1 and CDR2 sequences are MDHEN and SYDVKM. The CDR3 covers 15 residues. The DNA of the CDR3 is TGTGCCGGCAGTGCCCTGCGGGGGAGCTCCTGCGAGCGGTACTTC. This sequence encodes CAGSALRGSSCERYF.